The sample holds a few counts of the clone carrying this TCR beta chain. TCRdb reanalyzed the PCR reads via MiXCR. The data hold 13,000 or so clones, with around a quarter observed a single time. These data belong to a study of metastatic and nonmetastatic thyroid tumors. At the level of the study: Repertoires from malignant and benign thyroid patients were compared across blood and tumor or nodule tissue.

There were no patients who had received any treatment before thyroid surgery. Trimming shortened V by 0 bases and J by 8 bases, and 8 bases separated the two germline ends. The V gene's germline CDR1 is MNHEY and CDR2 SVGAGI. The CDR3 covers 13 residues. The sequencing input was blood. The TCR was taken from a male donor with papillary thyroid cancer or a benign thyroid nodule (not recorded which). Some clones in this sample may be carry-over from other donors' samples. The chain joins TRBV6-5 to TRBJ2-1; tentative D call: TRBD2 (5 bases). CDR3 loop: CASSYSGRDEQFF. CDR3 in DNA: TGTGCCAGCAGTTACTCAGGGCGGGATGAGCAGTTCTTC.